Listed here is a single TCR beta chain. Its antigen is not identified. Only in-frame clones appear in the TCRdb table, and some are missing; sequencing was by immunoSEQ multiplex PCR. The table shows about 70,000 clones, with just over 85% occurring only once. The data derive from a study of OX40 agonist ivuxolimab in advanced cancers. Study at large: Each patient was given ivuxolimab into a vein every 2 weeks, at 0.01 to 10 mg/kg. Of mixed ages from about 23 to 79 and averaging 60 years, the group was around 78% male.

The study's findings and limits: There was clonal expansion of CD4+ and CD8+ blood T cells by week 6 at 0.1 to 3.0 mg/kg. Fewer expanded clones were found on average in CD4+ than in CD8+ T cells.

V gave up 6 bases and J gave up 1 base, with 10 bases separating them. The CDR3 is made up of 13 amino acids. Germline CDR1 is MDHEN and CDR2 is SYDVKM. This chain connects TRBV28 to TRBJ2-7, with D maybe TRBD2 (6 bases). Sequenced here: CD4+ or CD8+ T cells sorted from blood, sampled in a trial of the OX40 agonist ivuxolimab. The source of this sequence is an adult with an advanced solid tumor such as melanoma, head and neck, liver or kidney cancer. The CDR3, as DNA: TGTGCCAGCAGGCTGGGGAGGTCCTACGAGCAGTACTTC. As protein: CASRLGRSYEQYF.